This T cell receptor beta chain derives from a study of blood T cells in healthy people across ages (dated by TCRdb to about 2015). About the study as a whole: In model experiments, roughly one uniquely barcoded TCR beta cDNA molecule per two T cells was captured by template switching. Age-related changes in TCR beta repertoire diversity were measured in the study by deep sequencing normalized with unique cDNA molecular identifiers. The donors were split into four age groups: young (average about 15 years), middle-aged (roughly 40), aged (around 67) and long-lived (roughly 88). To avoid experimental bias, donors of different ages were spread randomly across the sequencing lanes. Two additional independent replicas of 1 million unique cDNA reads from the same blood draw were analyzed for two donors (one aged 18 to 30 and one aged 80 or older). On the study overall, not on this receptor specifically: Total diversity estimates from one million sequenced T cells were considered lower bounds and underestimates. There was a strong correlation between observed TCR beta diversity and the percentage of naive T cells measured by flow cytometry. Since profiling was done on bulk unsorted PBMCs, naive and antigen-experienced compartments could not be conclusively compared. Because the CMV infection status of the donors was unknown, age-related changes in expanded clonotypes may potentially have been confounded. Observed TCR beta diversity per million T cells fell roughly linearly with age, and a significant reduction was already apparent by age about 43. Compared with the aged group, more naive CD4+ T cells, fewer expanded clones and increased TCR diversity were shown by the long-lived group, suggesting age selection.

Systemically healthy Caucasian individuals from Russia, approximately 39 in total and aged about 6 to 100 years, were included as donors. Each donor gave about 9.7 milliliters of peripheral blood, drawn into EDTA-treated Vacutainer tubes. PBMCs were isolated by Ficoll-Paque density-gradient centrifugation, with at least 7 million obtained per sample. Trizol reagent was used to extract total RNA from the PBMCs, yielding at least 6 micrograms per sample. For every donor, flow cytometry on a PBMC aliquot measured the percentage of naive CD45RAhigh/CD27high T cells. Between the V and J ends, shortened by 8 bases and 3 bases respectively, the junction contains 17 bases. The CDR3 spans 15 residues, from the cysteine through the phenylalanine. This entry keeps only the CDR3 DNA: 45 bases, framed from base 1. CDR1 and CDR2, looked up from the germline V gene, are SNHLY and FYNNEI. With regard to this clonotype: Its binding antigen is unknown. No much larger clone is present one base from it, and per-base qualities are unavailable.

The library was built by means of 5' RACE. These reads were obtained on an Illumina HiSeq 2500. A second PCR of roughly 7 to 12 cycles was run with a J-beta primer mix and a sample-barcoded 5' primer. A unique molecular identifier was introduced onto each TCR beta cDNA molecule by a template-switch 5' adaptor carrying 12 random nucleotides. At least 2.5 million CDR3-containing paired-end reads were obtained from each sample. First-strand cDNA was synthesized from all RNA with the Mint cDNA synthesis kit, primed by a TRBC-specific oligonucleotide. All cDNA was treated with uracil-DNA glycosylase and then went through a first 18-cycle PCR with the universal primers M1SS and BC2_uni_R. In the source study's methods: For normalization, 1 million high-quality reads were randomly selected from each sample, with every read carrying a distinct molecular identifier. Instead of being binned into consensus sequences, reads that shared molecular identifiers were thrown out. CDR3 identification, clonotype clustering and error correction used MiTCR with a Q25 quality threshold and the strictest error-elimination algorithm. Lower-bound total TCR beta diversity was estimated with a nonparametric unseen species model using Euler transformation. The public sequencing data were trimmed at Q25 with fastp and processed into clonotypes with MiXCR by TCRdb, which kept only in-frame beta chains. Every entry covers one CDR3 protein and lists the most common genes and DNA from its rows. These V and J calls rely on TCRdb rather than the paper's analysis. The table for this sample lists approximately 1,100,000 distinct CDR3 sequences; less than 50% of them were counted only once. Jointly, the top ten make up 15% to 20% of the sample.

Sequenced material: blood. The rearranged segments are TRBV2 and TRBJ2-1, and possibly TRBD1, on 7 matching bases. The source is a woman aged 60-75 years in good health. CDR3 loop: CASQRGTVRYNEQFF. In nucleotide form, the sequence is TGTGCCAGCCAACGGGGGACAGTACGCTACAATGAGCAGTTCTTC.